This entry is about one T cell receptor beta chain. The antigen is undetermined. This specimen comes from a study of shared clonotypes between healthy human individuals. Study at large: The people who gave samples were two women and a few men aged 18 to 49.

Trimming pared 4 bases from V and 7 bases from J, leaving 7 bases between. The CDR3 runs to 12 residues. Germline-derived CDR1 and CDR2 are KGHSH and LQKENI. Notes on the study in general: In having few donors, the study represented limited genetic and exposure-history diversity. The study sampled only blood, and tissue repertoires likely differ.

The assay used deep level. The table came from immunoSEQ multiplex PCR; TCRdb's copy has only in-frame clones and leaves some out. The profile shows hundreds of thousands of clones, around 72% of them singletons. This clonotype originated in a woman aged 25-40 years in good health. Sequencing input: memory CD4+ T cells sorted from blood. Subset in this sample: CD45RA-negative fraction. The chain uses TRBV18 and TRBJ2-2, with no clear D. CDR3 protein: CASSLLDGELFF. The CDR3 DNA is TGTGCCAGCTCACTACTGGACGGGGAGCTGTTTTTT. The entire variable domain, with the rest obtained from reference TRBV18 and TRBJ2-2, is as follows: NAGVMQNPRHLVRRRGQEARLRCSPMKGHSHVYWYRQLPEEGLKFMVYLQKENIIDESGMPKERFSAEFPKEGPSILRIQQVVRGDSAAYFCASSLLDGELFFGEGSRLTVL.